The clone carrying this T cell receptor beta chain has a single count. Its antigen is not identified. The record originates from a study of cytomegalovirus exposure and HLA in healthy donors. Study findings and constraints: Later, TCR association rates were found to vary by HLA locus, highest for DRB1 and lowest for HLA-C.

This PCR relied on a set of 60 Vbeta primers and 13 Jbeta primers. Method: immunoSEQ multiplex PCR; TCRdb's copy keeps in-frame clones and lacks some. The table has 150,000 to 200,000 clones, approximately 85% seen once; the top ten hold more than 4%. The TCR was taken from a girl under 18 in good health and CMV-seropositive. Sequenced input: PBMCs.

CDR3 protein: CAWRPYSGTGEAFF. The CDR3 nucleotides read TGTGCCTGGAGGCCCTACTCCGGGACAGGAGAAGCTTTCTTT. V usage is TRBV30 and J usage is TRBJ1-1; 8 nucleotides match TRBD1. CDR1 and CDR2 from the germline V gene are GTSNPN and SVGIG (reference sequence). Trimming at V came to 3 bases and at J to 8 bases, leaving 11 bases not matched to a gene. CDR3 size: 14 residues.